This TCR beta chain came from a study of PD-1 blockade in classical Hodgkin lymphoma. Sequencing was performed with immunoSEQ multiplex PCR; in TCRdb, only in-frame clones are kept and a portion is missing. Of some 8,900 clones in the sample, about 84% were seen once. The germline V gene encodes CDR1 ENHRY and CDR2 SYGVKD. The CDR3 consists of 14 residues. V lost 6 bases and J lost 2, with 14 bases in between. Stated time point: cycle 4 day 1 (C4D1), after six to seven weeks of nivolumab. Each patient relapsed following autologous stem cell transplantation, and prior brentuximab vedotin exposure differed. Complete response, partial response or progressive disease were the best responses. This clone has a single count. Its antigen is unknown. Findings and limits, study-wide: Baseline TCR diversity was reportedly lower in newly diagnosed patients than in healthy donors. It was reported as lower still in relapsed/refractory patients. Complete responders' baseline diversity resembled that of newly diagnosed patients.

This rearrangement joins TRBV10-3 to TRBJ2-7; TRBD1 is a possible D gene (6 bases). The clonotype originates from a human donor with classical Hodgkin lymphoma. Sequencing used peripheral blood mononuclear cells (PBMCs), obtained before the fourth cycle of nivolumab. The CDR3 nucleotides are TGTGCCATCAGGCCACAGGGAGACACCTACGAGCAGTACTTC. It yields the protein CAIRPQGDTYEQYF.